In its sample, the clone carrying this T cell receptor (beta chain) was seen once. Everyone who donated was a healthy Caucasian. This specimen belongs to a study of identical twins. TCRdb used MiXCR to reprocess the 5' RACE reads, holding one entry per CDR3 protein. In the table there are roughly 200,000 distinct CDR3 sequences, more than 15% of which are singletons. In germline, CDR1 is LNHNV, CDR2 YYDKDF (reference sequence). The CDR3 has 17 amino acids. V dropped 0 bases and J dropped 10 bases, with 22 bases sitting between them. Another study also made use of these data, one on T cells expressing NK-cell markers. Turning to that study: In several experiments, an anti-gamma-delta TCR antibody restricted sorting to alpha-beta TCR T cells. Of the CD8+ T cells in a handful of donors, roughly 1.0-7.5% belonged to dominant NKG2C+ clonotypes.

The clonotype originates from a woman aged 18-29 years in good health. The chain combines TRBV15 with TRBJ2-1; possible D gene TRBD2, 5 bases. The sample was CD8+ T cells sorted from blood. The CDR3 sequence is CATSREHSGTTGGEQFF. In nucleotides, the CDR3 is TGTGCCACCAGCAGAGAGCACTCCGGAACTACGGGCGGGGAGCAGTTCTTC.